These 32 T cell receptor beta chains were all obtained from the same sample, sequenced in a study of blood T cells in healthy people across ages (dated by TCRdb to between 2015 and 2017). The protocol used for the library was 5' RACE. Sequencing instrument: Illumina HiSeq 2500. A second roughly 6 to 11 cycle PCR used a sample-barcoded 5' primer and a J-beta primer mix. The public sequencing data were trimmed at Q25 with fastp and processed into clonotypes with MiXCR by TCRdb, which kept only in-frame beta chains. Merged by CDR3 protein, the rows form single entries marked with the most common genes and DNA. In all, the sample holds some 890,000 distinct CDR3 sequences, and roughly 29% of those were seen once. The top ten hold roughly 10% of the sample. This sample was also put to use in a study of T cells of mothers and their children.

Sequencing was performed on blood. These receptors were taken from a woman aged 40 to 50 in good health.

This clonotype turned up a few times. The chain employs TRBV29-1 and TRBJ1-2, with a possible D match to TRBD1 (5 bases). This CDR3 is 12 amino acids long. V gave up 7 bases and J gave up 2 bases, with 11 bases separating them. From germline, CDR1 is SQVTM and CDR2 ANQGSEA. The CDR3 bases are TGCAGCGGGTTAGGACAAAACTATGGCTACACCTTC. Protein sequence: CSGLGQNYGYTF.

This rearrangement joins TRBV5-6 to TRBJ2-4; either TRBD1 or TRBD2 may supply D (6 bases each). CDR1 and CDR2 (germline): SGHDT, YYEEEE. This CDR3 comprises 15 residues. V lost 3 bases and J lost 8, with 18 bases in between. The CDR3 DNA reads TGTGCCAGCAGCTCAACCCCCCGGGGGCGGGACATTCAGTACTTC. Encoded protein: CASSSTPRGRDIQYF.

The sample holds a few counts of this clonotype. The chain recombines TRBV12-3 or TRBV12-4 with TRBJ2-1, with D hard to call. Trimming removed 7 bases from V and 4 bases from J, with 11 bases in between. CDR3 length equals 13 residues. The CDR3 protein is CASTPLPYNEQFF. The CDR3 DNA sequence: TGTGCCAGCACCCCCCTACCATACAATGAGCAGTTCTTC.

This clonotype was recorded many times. The rearrangement joins TRBV5-1 to TRBJ2-5; D remains ambiguous. This CDR3 contains 12 residues. The germline CDR1 and CDR2 sequences are SGHRS and YFSETQ. V lost 4 bases, J lost 5 bases, and 9 bases lay in between. The CDR3 DNA reads as TGCGCCAGCAGCGAAAACCGGGAGACCCAGTACTTC. Protein product: CASSENRETQYF.

The chain links TRBV5-1 to TRBJ1-1; no firm D call. With 1 base removed from V and 1 base from J, the gap between germline ends came to 8 bases. The CDR3 sequence is 14 residues long. Germline V CDR1 and CDR2: SGHRS, YFSETQ. DNA of the CDR3: TGCGCCAGCAGCTTGCTCACAGAGAACACTGAAGCTTTCTTT. Translated, it gives CASSLLTENTEAFF.

This clonotype was picked up many times. The chain couples TRBV28 to TRBJ2-7; no firm D call. With 7 bases removed from V and 0 bases from J, the gap between germline ends came to 10 bases. The germline gives CDR1 MDHEN, CDR2 SYDVKM. The CDR3 sequence is 13 residues long. The CDR3 bases are TGTGCCAGCACTTCGACCCCCTCCTACGAGCAGTACTTC. Translated: CASTSTPSYEQYF.

This clonotype was found many times. The V and J genes are TRBV6-6 and TRBJ2-7, with D perhaps given as TRBD1 or TRBD2 (6 bases each). This CDR3 has 18 amino acids. The germline V gene has CDR1 MNHNY and CDR2 SVGAGI (reference sequence). V was clipped by 0 bases and J by 1 base, with 19 bases between them. DNA for the CDR3: TGTGCCAGCAGTTACTCGATATCGGGGGCAGTTTATTCCTACGAGCAGTACTTC. Protein: CASSYSISGAVYSYEQYF.

Regarding this clonotype: Germline is not matched at one junction end, which may reflect a read error. The chain carries TRBV12-3 or TRBV12-4 and TRBJ2-7; possibly TRBD1 for D (6 bases). The CDR3 sequence is 14 residues long. The CDR3 bases are TGTGCCTGCAGTTCGGACAGCCCACCCTACGAGCAGTACTTC. Its protein product is CACSSDSPPYEQYF.

This clonotype showed up many times. The chain employs TRBV9 and TRBJ2-7; D remains unclear. Germline CDR1 and CDR2: SGDLS and YYNGEE. The CDR3 loop spans 13 amino acids. Trimming left V 0 bases short and J 4 bases short, with 8 bases between. The CDR3, as DNA: TGTGCCAGCAGCGTAGCCCCCGGGTACGAGCAGTACTTC. Its translation: CASSVAPGYEQYF.

With respect to this clonotype: Its ends do not fully match the called genes, so a read error is possible. The rearrangement joins TRBV12-3 or TRBV12-4 to TRBJ2-7, with TRBD2 matching 10 bases. This CDR3 has 16 amino acids. The DNA of the CDR3 is TGTGCAAGCAGTTTACTGATAGCGGGAGGTGGGTACGAGCAGTACTTC. Translating it yields CASSLLIAGGGYEQYF.

The V call is TRBV6-2 or TRBV6-3, the J call TRBJ2-7, with D possibly TRBD2 on 6 matching bases. The CDR3 covers 13 residues. V was clipped by 9 bases and J by 3 bases, with 15 bases between them. Germline V gives CDR1 MNHEY, CDR2 SVGEGT. In DNA form, the CDR3 reads TGTGCCAGGAACCAGGGAGGCTTCTACGAGCAGTACTTC. Its translation: CARNQGGFYEQYF.

J is TRBJ2-7 and V is TRBV4-1; 10 positions match TRBD2. The CDR3 spans 15 residues. Germline V gives CDR1 MGHRA, CDR2 YSYEKL. V lost 5 bases and J lost 2; bases outside the gene matches: 6. The CDR3 loop reads CASSILAGVAYEQYF. CDR3 nucleotides: TGCGCCAGCAGCATTCTAGCGGGGGTAGCCTACGAGCAGTACTTC.

There are a few counts of this clonotype. The chain is built from TRBV12-3 or TRBV12-4 and TRBJ1-2; TRBD1 is a possible D gene (5 bases). The CDR3 consists of 14 residues. The V end lost 7 bases, the J end lost 4 bases, and 16 bases lay between the germline ends. The CDR3 protein is CASTLNRDLYGYTF. In DNA form, the CDR3 reads TGTGCCAGCACTCTAAACCGGGACCTCTATGGCTACACCTTC.

The genes are TRBV20-1 and TRBJ2-6, with D perhaps TRBD2 (5 bases). The germline gives CDR1 DFQATT, CDR2 SNEGSKA (reference sequence). The CDR3 consists of 20 residues. Trimming removed 3 bases from V and 0 bases from J, with 24 bases in between. The CDR3 loop reads CSASPSGISGFHSGANVLTF. DNA for the CDR3: TGCAGTGCTAGTCCATCGGGGATCTCGGGGTTTCACTCTGGGGCCAACGTCCTGACTTTC.

This clonotype was found many times. The chain couples TRBV5-1 to TRBJ1-6; 9 bases fit TRBD1. CDR1 SGHRS and CDR2 YFSETQ come from the germline V gene. The CDR3 is made up of 15 amino acids. V trimming: 4 bases; J trimming: 5 bases; junction bases outside the gene matches: 4. CDR3 sequence: CASSAWTGDNSPLHF. CDR3 DNA sequence: TGCGCCAGCAGCGCATGGACAGGGGATAATTCACCCCTCCACTTT. The variable domain in full, with the rest retrieved from reference TRBV5-1 and TRBJ1-6, is KAGVTQTPRYLIKTRGQQVTLSCSPISGHRSVSWYQQTPGQGLQFLFEYFSETQRNKGNFPGRFSGRQFSNSRSEMNVSTLELGDSALYLCASSAWTGDNSPLHFGNGTRLTVT.

Concerning this clonotype itself: At one end the junction does not follow the germline gene, possibly because of a read error. V and J are TRBV7-3 and TRBJ2-3, with 8 bases matching TRBD1. CDR3 size: 16 residues. Germline CDR1 SGHTA, CDR2 FQGTGA. CDR3 coding DNA: TGTGCCAGCAGCACGAACAGGGGGTTGGGCACAGATATGCAGTATTTT. This sequence encodes CASSTNRGLGTDMQYF.

The chain uses TRBV12-3 or TRBV12-4 and TRBJ1-5; D is possibly TRBD1 (6 bases). V was shortened by 1 base and J by 9 bases, with 13 bases between the two germline ends. CDR3 length: 14 residues. DNA of the CDR3: TGTGCCAGCAGTTTAGGATCAGGGGTTGGGCCCCAGCATTTT. It translates to CASSLGSGVGPQHF.

The V call is TRBV6-1, the J call TRBJ1-5, with no clear D. The V and J ends lost 6 bases and 5 bases respectively, with 14 bases between them. Germline CDR1 reads MNHNS; CDR2 reads SASEGT. The CDR3 is 14 amino acids. The CDR3 protein is CASSVDGSHQPQHF. CDR3 coding DNA: TGTGCCAGCAGCGTGGACGGCTCGCATCAGCCCCAGCATTTT.

This clonotype turned up a few times. A junction end diverges from the germline sequence, so it may reflect a read error. The chain has TRBV6-5 and TRBJ2-5, with D tentatively TRBD2 (5 bases). The CDR3 has 13 amino acids. The germline gives CDR1 MNHEY, CDR2 SVGAGI. The CDR3 DNA reads as TGTGCCGGCAGTTACGGGGTTGGGGAGACCCAGTACTTC. Translated, it gives CAGSYGVGETQYF.

The chain uses TRBV5-1 and TRBJ2-1, with TRBD2 matching over 9 bases. The J call may be incorrect, as the DNA end agrees better with TRBJ2-7. This CDR3 contains 16 residues. Germline V gene sequence: CDR1 SGHRS, CDR2 YFSETQ. The CDR3 DNA is TGCGCCAGCAGCCACCGACTAGCGGTCTCCTACAATGAGCAGTACTTC. This translates into CASSHRLAVSYNEQYF.

This clonotype was observed a handful of times. The chain joins TRBV11-2 to TRBJ1-4; 11 positions agree with TRBD1. J lost 8 bases, V lost 5 bases, and 7 bases had no gene match. In germline, CDR1 is SGHAT, CDR2 FQNNGV. The CDR3 is 15 residues long. CDR3: CASSPGQGAGEKLFF. In nucleotides, the CDR3 is TGTGCCAGCAGCCCTGGACAGGGGGCCGGCGAAAAACTGTTTTTT.

The DNA of the CDR3 is TGCAGTGCTCAGGGGACGGCGGGGTCTGAAGCTTTCTTT. Protein: CSAQGTAGSEAFF. The chain carries TRBV20-1 and TRBJ1-1; a weak D match, TRBD1 (6 bases). The V gene lost 5 bases and the J gene lost 6 bases, with 16 bases spanning the gap. This CDR3 comprises 13 residues. From germline, CDR1 is DFQATT and CDR2 SNEGSKA (reference sequence).

This clonotype was detected a few times. The V and J genes are TRBV7-8 and TRBJ1-1; D is unclear. CDR1 SGHVS and CDR2 FQNEAQ come from the germline V gene. CDR3 length equals 15 residues. V dropped 0 bases and J dropped 6 bases, with 14 bases sitting between them. The CDR3 nucleotides are TGTGCCAGCAGCTTAGCGGTGGAGCGATTCGCTGAAGCTTTCTTT. This codes for CASSLAVERFAEAFF.

The sample holds a few counts of this clonotype. The chain links TRBV25-1 to TRBJ1-1, with 10 nucleotides matching TRBD1. The CDR3 sequence is 16 residues long. Looked up from germline, CDR1 is MGHDK and CDR2 is SYGVNS. Trimming at V came to 4 bases and at J to 5 bases, leaving 10 bases not matched to a gene. The CDR3 nucleotides are TGTGCCAGCAGTGCAACCCCGGGACAGGGGAGGACTGAAGCTTTCTTT. Residues: CASSATPGQGRTEAFF.

The J gene is TRBJ2-1, the V gene TRBV5-1, with TRBD1 matching over 10 bases. CDR1 is SGHRS, CDR2 YFSETQ, per germline. This CDR3 comprises 16 residues. Trimming removed 3 bases from V and 5 bases from J; junction bases left unmatched: 8. CDR3 nucleotides: TGCGCCAGCAGCTCACGAGGGACAGGGGCGAACAATGAGCAGTTCTTC. It translates to CASSSRGTGANNEQFF.

This clonotype was counted at least ten times. The V gene is TRBV5-5, the J gene TRBJ1-2; D unresolved. The CDR3 runs 15 residues. From germline, CDR1 is SGHKS and CDR2 YYEKEE (reference sequence). V lost 5 bases, J lost 0 bases, and 14 bases lay in between. The DNA of the CDR3 is TGTGCCAGCAGTTGGGATCTATTAGCTAACTATGGCTACACCTTC. Encoded protein: CASSWDLLANYGYTF.

The chain recombines TRBV5-1 with TRBJ1-3; no clear D gene. The CDR3 spans 14 residues. Trimming took 4 bases from V and 0 from J, leaving 8 bases between them. From germline, CDR1 is SGHRS and CDR2 YFSETQ. The CDR3 DNA sequence: TGCGCCAGCAGCCTGACACTCTCTGGAAACACCATATATTTT. Amino acids: CASSLTLSGNTIYF.

With regard to this clonotype: At one of its ends the junction is not consistent with the germline gene, which may arise from a read error. The rearrangement joins TRBV3-1 to TRBJ1-1; maybe TRBD1 (6 bases). CDR1 is LGHDT, CDR2 YNNKEL, per germline (reference sequence). This CDR3 contains 14 residues. The CDR3 nucleotides read TGTGTCAGCAGCCAAGATATTGGACAGACCGAAGCTTTCTTT. It specifies CVSSQDIGQTEAFF.

The chain links TRBV20-1 to TRBJ2-7; D may match TRBD1 or TRBD2 (5 bases each). Germline V gene data show CDR1 as DFQATT and CDR2 as SNEGSKA (reference sequence). The CDR3 contains 13 residues. The V gene lost 6 bases and the J gene lost 4 bases, with 16 bases spanning the gap. The CDR3 nucleotides read TGCAGTGCCGACGAGCTGGGGGTTTACGAGCAGTACTTC. Amino acid sequence: CSADELGVYEQYF.

This clonotype was picked up a small number of times. This clone may be a read error of a much larger clone one base away. This chain connects TRBV24-1 to TRBJ2-5; TRBD1 or TRBD2 may be the D gene (5 bases each). Germline values: CDR1 KGHDR, CDR2 SFDVKD. V lost 1 base to trimming and J lost 5 bases, with 16 bases between them. The CDR3 runs to 16 residues. CDR3 bases: TGTGCCACCAGTGATTTAAGAGGGGCTGGGATCGAGACCCAGTACTTC. Its protein product is CATSDLRGAGIETQYF.

This clonotype was recorded a few times. A read error is possible here, since a much larger clone lies one base away. The chain uses TRBV13 and TRBJ1-2; TRBD1 matches 9 bases. Losses at the gene ends were 5 bases for V and 0 bases for J; bases not matched to a gene: 4. Germline lookup yields CDR1 PRHDT and CDR2 FYEKMQ (reference sequence). The CDR3 has 15 residues. DNA of the CDR3: TGTGCCAGCAGCACAGGGACAGGGACTAACTATGGCTACACCTTC. It yields the protein CASSTGTGTNYGYTF.

Comments on this clonotype: One end of the junction fails to match germline, which may point to a read error. This rearrangement joins TRBV7-9 to TRBJ1-2; 7 bases are shared with TRBD1. Germline CDR1 reads SEHNR; CDR2 reads FQNEAQ (reference sequence). This CDR3 region has 16 residues. The CDR3 DNA is TGTTCCAGCAGCTCAGAACAGGGGATAGCTAACTATGGCTACACCTTC. Encoded protein: CSSSSEQGIANYGYTF.